These 5 T cell receptor beta chains were sequenced from one sample in a study of blood T cell repertoires in COVID-19. Sequencing was performed with immunoSEQ multiplex PCR; in TCRdb, only in-frame clones are kept and a portion is missing. The top ten hold approximately 5% of the sample, which has hundreds of thousands of clones, roughly 80% seen once. Sequencing used PBMCs or T cells enriched from blood (not recorded which). Receptor source: a man aged 35-49 years who had been exposed to COVID-19.

This clone appeared a single time. A junction end diverges from the germline sequence, so it may reflect a read error. This chain uses TRBV12-3 or TRBV12-4 with TRBJ2-7; D is unresolved. This CDR3 is built from 12 residues. CDR3 in DNA: TGTGCCAGCAGTTTTTCTGGGCTCAGGTTAACCTTC. This translates into CASSFSGLRLTF.

This chain connects TRBV3-1 (or the pseudogene TRBV3-2) to TRBJ1-1; 8 bases are a match to TRBD1. The CDR3 extends over 14 amino acids. CDR1 is LGHDT, CDR2 YNNKEL, per germline (reference sequence). With V trimmed by 5 bases and J by 6 bases, 8 bases remained unmatched. The CDR3 DNA is TGTGCCAGCAGCAACGGACAGGGCGCGTCTGAAGCTTTCTTT. It codes for CASSNGQGASEAFF.

The genes are TRBV4-2 and TRBJ2-5, with D perhaps matching TRBD1 (5 bases). The germline CDR1 and CDR2 sequences are LGHNA and YNFKEQ. V was cut by 4 bases and J by 2 bases, with 11 bases left in between. The CDR3 loop spans 14 amino acids. DNA for the CDR3: TGTGCCAGCAGCCCAGTAACAGGACAAGAGACCCAGTACTTC. It specifies CASSPVTGQETQYF.

This chain uses TRBV5-1 with TRBJ2-5; TRBD1 matches at 12 bases. The germline V gene has CDR1 SGHRS and CDR2 YFSETQ. The CDR3 is made up of 15 amino acids. V shed 4 bases, J shed 5 bases, and the junction held 6 bases outside the gene matches. The CDR3 loop reads CASSTGTGGSETQYF. CDR3 bases: TGCGCCAGCAGCACAGGGACAGGGGGCTCGGAGACCCAGTACTTC.

The chain uses TRBV10-3 and TRBJ2-2; no clear D. The germline CDR1 and CDR2 sequences are ENHRY and SYGVKD. Trimming cost V 8 bases and J 6 bases, with 10 bases left between them. This CDR3 has 12 amino acids. The CDR3 nucleotides are TGTGCCATCTCGGGTCTCCCCGGGGAGCTGTTTTTT. It is translated as CAISGLPGELFF.